This TCR beta chain was documented in a study of blood T cell repertoires in COVID-19. Study-level background: Spain, Italy and the United States supplied samples that represented acute and convalescent COVID-19. Nucleic acid was either cDNA or gDNA, and it came from T cells, B-cell-depleted T cells, or PBMCs.

Clinical histories supplied by participants themselves formed the basis of cohort assignment. Clones were read by immunoSEQ multiplex PCR, and TCRdb kept only the in-frame ones, dropping some. The table has 300,000 to 400,000 clones, roughly 87% seen once. CDR3 length: 15 residues. Germline CDR1 reads SGHRS; CDR2 reads YFSETQ. V lost 0 bases and J lost 5; bases outside the gene matches: 6. The sequenced sample consisted of PBMCs or T cells enriched from blood (not recorded which). V is TRBV5-1 and J is TRBJ2-3, with 7 positions matching TRBD2. This receptor was obtained from a woman in her 30s who had recovered from COVID-19. In nucleotides, the CDR3 is TGCGCCAGCAGCTTGGTGGCGGGGGAGGGAGATACGCAGTATTTT. It codes for CASSLVAGEGDTQYF.